The clone carrying this TCR beta chain was seen more than once but under ten times. Its antigen is undetermined. MiXCR, run by TCRdb on the 5' RACE reads, gives a single entry per CDR3 protein. Of 400,000 to 500,000 distinct CDR3 sequences in the sample, 20% were seen once. The source of the sample is a study of T-cell memory formation after mild COVID-19. The study, taken as a whole, reports: A subset of responding clones appeared in pre-infection memory, suggesting cross-reactive memory joined. Mainly CM and EM harbored the contracting CD4+ clones; mainly EMRA harbored the CD8+ ones.

Germline lookup yields CDR1 MNHNS and CDR2 SASEGT. The CDR3 sequence is 13 residues long. The ends were cut back, 11 bases at V and 0 bases at J, with 11 bases in the middle. The chain combines TRBV6-1 with TRBJ1-3; D call uncertain. The sequence was collected from an adult woman who had mild COVID-19 (a few samples of this study predate the infection). Cell type and time point are not known. The sequencing input was PBMCs or a T cell subset sorted from them (not recorded which). The DNA of the CDR3 is TGTGCCGCCACGACAAACTCTGGAAACACCATATATTTT. Its translation: CAATTNSGNTIYF.